This T cell receptor (beta chain) emerged from a study of T cell responses to AZD1222 COVID-19 vaccine. The CDR3 sequence is 16 residues long. Germline V CDR1 and CDR2: LNHNV, YYDKDF (reference sequence). The V and J ends lost 3 bases and 2 bases respectively, with 15 bases between them. A remark on this clone: Antigen: not known.

Here immunoSEQ multiplex PCR was the method, and the copy in TCRdb shows in-frame clones only, minus some. The data show 150,000 to 200,000 clones, around 94% seen once. Study outcomes and limitations: Among AZD1222 vaccinees, only six were seropositive at baseline. Repertoire sampling occurred only after the peak T cell response. Donors were largely white British and mainly female; clonal diversity was possibly underestimated.

This TCR was sampled from an adult in good health. This specimen consisted of peripheral blood, obtained on day 0 of AZD1222 vaccination. The chain has TRBV15 and TRBJ2-3, with D possibly TRBD1 on 6 matching bases. CDR3 protein: CATSRQAGTTTDTQYF. CDR3 DNA sequence: TGTGCCACCAGCAGGCAGGCCGGGACAACCACAGATACGCAGTATTTT.